These 27 T cell receptor beta chains were all obtained from the same sample, sequenced in a study of shared T cell receptors in the human thymus. The protocol was immunoSEQ multiplex PCR, while the TCRdb copy is restricted to in-frame clones and leaves out a portion. Among more than 550,000 clones listed, more than 75% were seen once. The same specimen was also included in a second study, on human thymus T cells.

Source material: thymocytes. These receptors all stem from a boy in the first two years of life with a congenital heart defect.

The V and J genes are TRBV28 and TRBJ1-3; D call uncertain. Germline CDR1 is MDHEN and CDR2 is SYDVKM. The CDR3 spans 14 residues. V gave up 2 bases and J gave up 4 bases, with 9 bases separating them. In DNA form, the CDR3 reads TGTGCCAGCAGTTTACGACTCTGGGGAAACACCATATATTTT. Its protein product is CASSLRLWGNTIYF.

The V call is TRBV7-9, the J call TRBJ2-3; a possible D gene is TRBD2 (6 bases). This CDR3 comprises 17 residues. In germline, CDR1 is SEHNR, CDR2 FQNEAQ (reference sequence). V shed 5 bases and J shed 0 bases, with 18 bases lying between them. For the CDR3, the DNA is TGTGCCAGCAGCGCGACGGGAGTTTGGACTAGCACAGATACGCAGTATTTT. It translates to CASSATGVWTSTDTQYF.

The CDR3: CATSRDHHPDRYGERRGHEQFF. The DNA of the CDR3 is TGTGCCACCAGCAGAGACCACCACCCGGACAGGTATGGGGAACGCCGGGGGCATGAGCAGTTCTTC. The J gene is TRBJ2-1, the V gene TRBV15; a possible D gene is TRBD1 (7 bases). Deletions cut 0 bases from V and 8 bases from J, with 35 bases between. This CDR3 comprises 22 residues. Germline CDR1 and CDR2: LNHNV and YYDKDF (reference sequence).

The rearrangement links TRBV5-4 to TRBJ2-7, with 7 bases identical to TRBD2. This CDR3 is 12 amino acids long. Germline V CDR1 and CDR2: SGHNT, YYREEE (reference sequence). Germline trimming cut 0 bases from V and 6 bases from J; bases unmatched to any gene: 0. Here the CDR3 reads CASSLGGGEQYF. DNA for the CDR3: TGTGCCAGCAGCTTGGGCGGGGGCGAGCAGTACTTC.

V is TRBV2 and J is TRBJ1-2, with no clear D. V was clipped by 9 bases and J by 8 bases, with 22 bases between them. The germline V gene encodes CDR1 SNHLY and CDR2 FYNNEI. The CDR3 has 14 residues. The CDR3 sequence is CARATEYPSHGYTF. The CDR3 DNA reads TGTGCCAGAGCAACAGAATACCCGAGCCACGGCTACACCTTC.

There are a few counts of this clone. This chain links TRBV12-5 with TRBJ1-1, with TRBD1 matching 7 bases. Per the germline V gene, CDR1 is LGHNT and CDR2 is FRNRAP. The CDR3 spans 14 residues. The V gene end was trimmed by 4 bases and the J gene end by 4 bases; junction bases not matched to a gene: 6. Here the CDR3 DNA reads TGTGCTAGTGGTTCCCCGACAGGGTTCACTGAAGCTTTCTTT. Its translation is CASGSPTGFTEAFF. The full variable domain, in which reference TRBV12-5 and TRBJ1-1 provide the parts outside the CDR3, is DARVTQTPRHKVTEMGQEVTMRCQPILGHNTVFWYRQTMMQGLELLAYFRNRAPLDDSGMPKDRFSAEMPDATLATLKIQPSEPRDSAVYFCASGSPTGFTEAFFGQGTRLTVV.

The CDR3 loop reads CAISKTPFLAGQETQYF. CDR3 nucleotide sequence: TGTGCCATCAGTAAAACTCCGTTTCTAGCGGGTCAAGAGACCCAGTACTTC. The chain couples TRBV10-3 to TRBJ2-5; TRBD2 aligns across 8 bases. The V gene end was trimmed by 5 bases and the J gene end by 2 bases; junction bases not matched to a gene: 13. This CDR3 is 17 amino acids long. Germline lookup yields CDR1 ENHRY and CDR2 SYGVKD.

This clone was seen once. The V and J genes are TRBV30 and TRBJ2-1; the match to TRBD1 covers 10 bases. With 7 bases clipped from V and 2 bases from J, the junction kept 5 bases outside the gene matches. CDR3 length equals 14 residues. Germline CDR1 and CDR2: GTSNPN and SVGIG (reference sequence). The CDR3, as DNA: TGTGCCTTCCGGGACAGGGGTCCCTACAATGAGCAGTTCTTC. Protein: CAFRDRGPYNEQFF.

This clone was counted once. This CDR3 is CASSPGLAGTDTQYF. In DNA form, the CDR3 reads TGTGCCAGCAGCCCCGGACTAGCGGGAACAGATACGCAGTATTTT. The chain combines TRBV28 with TRBJ2-3; 12 positions match TRBD2. The trim removed 6 bases at V and 3 bases at J, leaving 4 bases unmatched. CDR3 length: 15 residues. In germline, CDR1 is MDHEN, CDR2 SYDVKM.

This chain uses TRBV19 with TRBJ1-5, with D possibly matching TRBD1 (5 bases). The CDR3 length is 14 residues. The V gene's germline CDR1 is LNHDA and CDR2 SQIVND (reference sequence). V lost 8 bases, J lost 0 bases, and 11 bases lay in between. Written as DNA, the CDR3 is TGTGCCAGTCATGACAGTCATAGCAATCAGCCCCAGCATTTT. This translates into CASHDSHSNQPQHF.

This clone has a handful of counts. The gene calls are TRBV27 and TRBJ1-4; 7 bases match TRBD1. V lost 8 bases to trimming and J lost 0 bases; unmatched junction nucleotides: 9. The CDR3 has 16 residues. The germline V gene has CDR1 MNHEY and CDR2 SMNVEV (reference sequence). The DNA for the CDR3 is TGTGCCAGCGCAGACAGGGCGGCTGCAACTAATGAAAAACTGTTTTTT. It specifies CASADRAAATNEKLFF.

The rearrangement joins TRBV27 to TRBJ1-1; D remains unclear. This CDR3 is 15 amino acids long. Trimming took 10 bases from V and 3 from J, leaving 21 bases between them. Germline V CDR1 and CDR2: MNHEY, SMNVEV (reference sequence). The CDR3 DNA sequence: TGTGCCACGTTAGCGACAAGGGCGGGATACACTGAAGCTTTCTTT. It specifies CATLATRAGYTEAFF.

This clone occurred a few times. The chain is built from TRBV18 and TRBJ1-5, with a tentative D call TRBD1 (6 bases). The CDR3 is made up of 14 amino acids. Germline lookup yields CDR1 KGHSH and CDR2 LQKENI. Trimming cost V 5 bases and J 3 bases, with 11 bases left between them. CDR3 DNA sequence: TGTGCCAGCTCAAAGACAGGAATCAATCAGCCCCAGCATTTT. This encodes CASSKTGINQPQHF.

The J gene is TRBJ2-7, the V gene TRBV7-2; TRBD1 matches at 7 bases. Germline CDR1 and CDR2: SGHTA and FQGNSA. This CDR3 contains 15 residues. With 4 bases clipped from V and 6 bases from J, the junction kept 12 bases outside the gene matches. CDR3 region: CASSSPGQTRGEQYF. For the CDR3, the DNA is TGTGCCAGCAGCTCACCGGGACAGACGAGGGGCGAGCAGTACTTC.

This chain links TRBV15 with TRBJ1-3; D may be TRBD1 (6 bases). From germline, CDR1 is LNHNV and CDR2 YYDKDF (reference sequence). The CDR3 runs to 16 residues. Trimming removed 0 bases at V and 0 bases at J, with 9 bases between. The CDR3 DNA sequence: TGTGCCACCAGCAGAGAGGGGGGGCTCTCTGGAAACACCATATATTTT. This gives the protein CATSREGGLSGNTIYF.

The chain has TRBV19 and TRBJ2-3, with TRBD1 as a possible D gene (5 bases). The CDR3 loop spans 16 amino acids. Trimming removed 7 bases at V and 1 base at J, with 18 bases between. Germline CDR1 LNHDA, CDR2 SQIVND (reference sequence). The CDR3 DNA reads as TGTGCCAGTACCCACCTCCTAGGGGCCGGCACAGATACGCAGTATTTT. Protein sequence: CASTHLLGAGTDTQYF. Based on the CDR3 plus reference TRBV19 and TRBJ2-3, the full variable domain is DGGITQSPKYLFRKEGQNVTLSCEQNLNHDAMYWYRQDPGQGLRLIYYSQIVNDFQKGDIAEGYSVSREKKESFPLTVTSAQKNPTAFYLCASTHLLGAGTDTQYFGPGTRLTVL.

This sequence joins TRBV12-5 and TRBJ2-7, with 7 bases that match TRBD1. Germline V gene data show CDR1 as LGHNT and CDR2 as FRNRAP. The CDR3 has 17 amino acids. V gave up 2 bases and J gave up 4 bases; unmatched junction bases: 14. The CDR3 sequence is CASGLPSSGTEYYEQYF. In nucleotides, the CDR3 is TGTGCTAGTGGTTTGCCTTCCTCCGGGACAGAATATTACGAGCAGTACTTC.

There are a few counts of this clone. The rearrangement joins TRBV19 to TRBJ2-6; no reliable D call. The CDR3 is 16 amino acids. CDR1 and CDR2 from the germline V gene are LNHDA and SQIVND (reference sequence). The V end was cut by 3 bases, the J end by 1 base, with 10 bases between. CDR3 nucleotides: TGTGCCAGTAGTATGAGATCGGGTTCTGGGGCCAACGTCCTGACTTTC. It is translated as CASSMRSGSGANVLTF. Filled out from reference TRBV19 and TRBJ2-6, the complete variable domain reads DGGITQSPKYLFRKEGQNVTLSCEQNLNHDAMYWYRQDPGQGLRLIYYSQIVNDFQKGDIAEGYSVSREKKESFPLTVTSAQKNPTAFYLCASSMRSGSGANVLTFGAGSRLTVL.

The chain employs TRBV30 and TRBJ2-5; perhaps TRBD2 as D (6 bases). This CDR3 has 12 residues. Between the trimmed V and J ends, which lost 4 bases and 4 bases, there was a span of 10 bases. The germline CDR1 and CDR2 sequences are GTSNPN and SVGIG (reference sequence). CDR3 sequence: CAWTSDRETQYF. CDR3 bases: TGTGCCTGGACTAGCGATAGAGAGACCCAGTACTTC.

The rearrangement uses TRBV29-1 and TRBJ1-1, with TRBD1 as a possible D gene (6 bases). The germline gives CDR1 SQVTM, CDR2 ANQGSEA. V was pared by 3 bases and J by 1 base, with 15 bases between. This CDR3 has 15 residues. CDR3 DNA: TGCAGCGTTGAGGGGGTTGGGACAACGAACACTGAAGCTTTCTTT. Translation: CSVEGVGTTNTEAFF.

The sample holds one count of this clone. The rearrangement uses TRBV27 and TRBJ2-1; D may be TRBD2 (6 bases). Germline V gene data show CDR1 as MNHEY and CDR2 as SMNVEV (reference sequence). Trimming cost V 4 bases and J 7 bases, with 14 bases left between them. This CDR3 is 14 amino acids long. The CDR3 nucleotides read TGTGCCAGCAGTTACCCGGGACTTCTAAATGAGCAGTTCTTC. The encoded protein is CASSYPGLLNEQFF.

This clone was counted once. The chain recombines TRBV15 with TRBJ2-7; D uncertain. In germline, CDR1 is LNHNV, CDR2 YYDKDF (reference sequence). V dropped 0 bases and J dropped 3 bases, with 12 bases sitting between them. The CDR3 totals 15 residues. CDR3 amino acids: CATSRDQLENYEQYF. The CDR3 coding sequence is TGTGCCACCAGCAGAGATCAACTGGAGAACTACGAGCAGTACTTC.

The count of this clone is one. The chain links TRBV29-1 to TRBJ1-3, with 8 nucleotides matching TRBD1. The CDR3 has 12 residues. V dropped 7 bases and J dropped 7; count of bases not matched to a gene: 6. CDR1 and CDR2 (germline): SQVTM, ANQGSEA. CDR3 protein: CSGLQGGNTIYF. The CDR3 DNA reads as TGCAGCGGCCTACAGGGGGGTAACACCATATATTTT.

V usage is TRBV29-1 and J usage is TRBJ1-4; a possible D gene is TRBD1 (5 bases). In germline, CDR1 is SQVTM, CDR2 ANQGSEA. The V gene lost 7 bases and the J gene lost 11 bases, with 17 bases spanning the gap. The CDR3 consists of 12 residues. CDR3 protein: CSASLERGKLFF. For the CDR3, the DNA is TGCAGCGCTTCTTTGGAAAGGGGCAAACTGTTTTTT.

The chain has TRBV19 and TRBJ2-4; a possible D gene is TRBD1 (6 bases). Deletions cut 6 bases from V and 6 bases from J, with 9 bases between. The germline CDR1 and CDR2 sequences are LNHDA and SQIVND (reference sequence). CDR3 size: 12 residues. The DNA for the CDR3 is TGTGCCAGTAGCGGACAGAGAAACATTCAGTACTTC. It specifies CASSGQRNIQYF.

The V gene is TRBV15, the J gene TRBJ2-2; 12 nucleotides match TRBD2. Per germline, CDR1 LNHNV and CDR2 YYDKDF (reference sequence). This CDR3 comprises 17 residues. V lost 0 bases and J lost 7; bases outside the gene matches: 6. The CDR3 DNA reads TGTGCCACCAGCAGAGATCTGACTAGCGGGAGAAGCGGGGAGCTGTTTTTT. The encoded protein is CATSRDLTSGRSGELFF. The full variable domain, with the rest looked up from reference TRBV15 and TRBJ2-2, is DAMVIQNPRYQVTQFGKPVTLSCSQTLNHNVMYWYQQKSSQAPKLLFHYYDKDFNNEADTPDNFQSRRPNTSFCFLDIRSPGLGDTAMYLCATSRDLTSGRSGELFFGEGSRLTVL.

As to this clone: One end of the junction varies from germline; a read error may be responsible. At the DNA level, this CDR3 is encoded by other sequences in the same sample as well. The rearrangement uses TRBV6-5 and TRBJ1-6; weak D call: TRBD1 (6 bases). The length of the CDR3 is 16 residues. Germline lookup yields CDR1 MNHEY and CDR2 SVGAGI. The CDR3 DNA reads TGTGCCAGCAGTTACCGGGACATAGAGCAAGATTCCCCCCTCCACTTT. As protein: CASSYRDIEQDSPLHF.